What follows are 31 T cell receptor beta chains derived from one specimen sequenced in a study of neurological immune-mediated disorders. Time point here: longitudinal time-point 3. TCRdb fed the 5' RACE reads into MiXCR, producing one record per CDR3 protein. The sample yields around 42,000 distinct CDR3 sequences, about 13% seen once. The sample was PBMCs. All receptors come from a man in his thirties or forties in good health.

This clonotype was seen at least ten times. The gene calls are TRBV20-1 and TRBJ2-4; D gene unclear. The CDR3 spans 11 residues. Germline CDR1 reads DFQATT; CDR2 reads SNEGSKA (reference sequence). Trimming stripped 0 bases from V and 8 bases from J, with 5 bases between. CDR3: CSARDRDIQYF. The DNA for the CDR3 is TGCAGTGCTAGAGATCGGGACATTCAGTACTTC.

The sample holds one count of this clonotype. The CDR3 does not end in the conserved phenylalanine or tryptophan, so this is likely a read error. The rearrangement links TRBV7-8 to TRBJ1-6; D remains unclear. The CDR3 contains 14 residues. In germline, CDR1 is SGHVS, CDR2 FQNEAQ. V dropped 5 bases and J dropped 3 bases, with 8 bases sitting between them. CDR3 sequence: CASSPVVYNSPLHL. The DNA of the CDR3 is TGTGCCAGCAGCCCAGTGGTCTATAATTCACCCCTCCACCTT.

This clonotype was seen at least ten times. This chain links TRBV27 with TRBJ2-1; D may be TRBD2 (6 bases). This CDR3 spans 15 amino acids. Trimming stripped 4 bases from V and 8 bases from J, with 18 bases between. Germline V gene data show CDR1 as MNHEY and CDR2 as SMNVEV (reference sequence). The CDR3 loop reads CASSSGVRGGYEQFF. The CDR3 DNA is TGTGCCAGCAGTTCGGGGGTCCGCGGAGGTTATGAGCAGTTCTTC.

This clonotype was observed many times. The gene calls are TRBV10-3 and TRBJ2-7; 7 nucleotides line up with TRBD1. The CDR3 spans 15 residues. With 6 bases clipped from V and 2 bases from J, the junction kept 10 bases outside the gene matches. Germline V lookup: CDR1 ENHRY, CDR2 SYGVKD. This CDR3 reads CAISPRDREPYEQYF. The CDR3 region has the DNA TGTGCCATCAGCCCCCGGGACAGAGAACCCTACGAGCAGTACTTC.

Only a few counts were recorded for this clonotype. The gene calls are TRBV12-3 or TRBV12-4 and TRBJ2-6; D may be TRBD1 (5 bases). The CDR3 contains 15 residues. V was clipped by 7 bases and J by 1 base, with 11 bases between them. In DNA form, the CDR3 reads TGTGCCAGCAAAGAGCCAGGGTCTGGGGCCAACGTCCTGACTTTC. This sequence encodes CASKEPGSGANVLTF.

There are many counts of this clonotype. The V call is TRBV28, the J call TRBJ2-7, with TRBD2 matching 9 bases. This CDR3 comprises 14 residues. The trim removed 5 bases at V and 6 bases at J, leaving 8 bases unmatched. Germline V gene data show CDR1 as MDHEN and CDR2 as SYDVKM. The CDR3 DNA follows: TGTGCCAGCAGTCGCGTAGCGGGAGTCGGCGAGCAGTACTTC. This codes for CASSRVAGVGEQYF.

Here the CDR3 reads CASSLARTGDTQYF. DNA of the CDR3: TGCGCCAGCAGCTTGGCGAGGACAGGAGATACGCAGTATTTT. The chain has TRBV5-1 and TRBJ2-3; TRBD1 matches at 7 bases. CDR1 is SGHRS, CDR2 YFSETQ, per germline. J was trimmed by 5 bases and V by 0 bases; bases with no gene match: 3. The length of the CDR3 is 14 residues.

At least ten counts were recorded for this clonotype. The chain employs TRBV10-3 and TRBJ2-3; 9 bases match TRBD1. V lost 7 bases to trimming and J lost 4 bases; unmatched junction nucleotides: 18. The CDR3 is 18 residues long. Germline V lookup: CDR1 ENHRY, CDR2 SYGVKD. CDR3 in amino acids: CAIMGTTKTGGSADTQYF. DNA for the CDR3: TGTGCCATCATGGGCACTACTAAAACAGGGGGCAGTGCAGATACGCAGTATTTT.

The sample holds many counts of this clonotype. The V gene is TRBV20-1, the J gene TRBJ2-3; D not certain. Germline loops: CDR1 DFQATT, CDR2 SNEGSKA (reference sequence). The V and J ends lost 3 bases and 0 bases respectively, with 10 bases between them. There are 14 residues in the CDR3. In DNA form, the CDR3 reads TGCAGTGCTAGTGGGGTGCCTAGCACAGATACGCAGTATTTT. Translation gives CSASGVPSTDTQYF.

This clonotype has a count of ten or more. The gene calls are TRBV6-1 and TRBJ2-1, with 7 bases identical to TRBD2. Germline CDR1 reads MNHNS; CDR2 reads SASEGT. The CDR3 is 14 amino acids. The trim removed 7 bases at V and 8 bases at J, leaving 11 bases unmatched. The CDR3 region is CASTFGGSMDEQFF. Here the CDR3 DNA reads TGTGCCAGCACGTTTGGCGGGAGCATGGATGAGCAGTTCTTC.

This clonotype was detected many times. The J gene is TRBJ2-3, the V gene TRBV27, with no clear D. Germline loops: CDR1 MNHEY, CDR2 SMNVEV (reference sequence). This CDR3 has 15 amino acids. Trimming took 6 bases from V and 0 from J, leaving 13 bases between them. In DNA form, the CDR3 reads TGTGCCAGCAGATTAGTGGGGTCTAGCACAGATACGCAGTATTTT. It translates to CASRLVGSSTDTQYF.

This clonotype has at least ten counts. The chain carries TRBV4-1 and TRBJ2-3, with 9 positions matching TRBD2. The V and J ends lost 0 bases and 8 bases, in that order; junction bases with no gene match: 12. Germline V gives CDR1 MGHRA, CDR2 YSYEKL. The length of the CDR3 is 17 residues. The CDR3 protein is CASSQEVTSGYWGTQYF. The CDR3 region has the DNA TGCGCCAGCAGCCAAGAAGTCACTAGCGGGTATTGGGGTACGCAGTATTTT.

This clonotype has at least ten counts. The V gene is TRBV5-1, the J gene TRBJ2-1, with TRBD2 matching over 7 bases. Trimming at V came to 3 bases and at J to 4 bases, leaving 7 bases not matched to a gene. From germline, CDR1 is SGHRS and CDR2 YFSETQ. This CDR3 region has 15 residues. The CDR3 here is CASSWDGEGYNEQFF. In DNA, the CDR3 is TGCGCCAGCAGCTGGGACGGGGAGGGGTACAATGAGCAGTTCTTC.

This clonotype was seen repeatedly, ten times or more. This chain joins TRBV7-6 and TRBJ1-5; D gene ambiguous. The CDR3 is 13 amino acids. V was pared by 0 bases and J by 4 bases, with 4 bases between. Germline V gene data show CDR1 as SGHVS and CDR2 as FNYEAQ. CDR3 residues: CASSLAENQPQHF. CDR3 nucleotide sequence: TGTGCCAGCAGCTTAGCGGAGAATCAGCCCCAGCATTTT.

On this clonotype itself: A read error may produce the germline difference seen at one junction end. The chain carries TRBV29-1 and TRBJ2-7; 14 bases are shared with TRBD2. The CDR3 has 14 amino acids. Germline CDR1 and CDR2: SQVTM and ANQGSEA. In DNA, the CDR3 is TGCAGCGTTGCGGGACTAGCGGGGGACGACGAGCTGTACTTC. Its translation: CSVAGLAGDDELYF.

This clonotype was detected ten times or more. This chain connects TRBV20-1 to TRBJ2-7; 10 positions match TRBD2. V trimming: 3 bases; J trimming: 9 bases; junction bases outside the gene matches: 8. This CDR3 is built from 13 residues. CDR1 is DFQATT, CDR2 SNEGSKA, per germline (reference sequence). The CDR3 DNA sequence: TGCAGTGCTAGGGAAGCGGGAGGGAGGGGGCAGTACTTC. It yields the protein CSAREAGGRGQYF.

This clonotype was detected many times. The chain combines TRBV20-1 with TRBJ2-2; D not resolved. The CDR3 loop spans 14 amino acids. Germline V CDR1 and CDR2: DFQATT, SNEGSKA (reference sequence). The V end was cut by 8 bases, the J end by 0 bases, with 13 bases between. The CDR3 loop reads CSTGGPSNTGELFF. Written as DNA, the CDR3 is TGCAGTACCGGTGGGCCGTCGAACACCGGGGAGCTGTTTTTT.

This clonotype has a count of ten or more. The gene calls are TRBV2 and TRBJ2-1; 11 bases agree with TRBD2. This CDR3 region has 14 residues. CDR1 is SNHLY, CDR2 FYNNEI, per germline. Losses at the gene ends were 6 bases for V and 8 bases for J; bases not matched to a gene: 6. CDR3 DNA sequence: TGTGCCAGCAGGAAGACTAGCGGGATTGATGAGCAGTTCTTC. It yields the protein CASRKTSGIDEQFF.

The chain combines TRBV19 with TRBJ2-3, with TRBD2 matching 14 bases. The CDR3 runs 19 residues. Germline CDR1 is LNHDA and CDR2 is SQIVND (reference sequence). The ends lost 6 bases at V and 4 bases at J; junction bases unmatched: 15. The CDR3 here is CASSPMGLAGAEGPDTQYF. The DNA for the CDR3 is TGTGCCAGTAGCCCTATGGGACTAGCGGGAGCCGAGGGCCCAGATACGCAGTATTTT.

This clonotype was counted a few times. This chain connects TRBV15 to TRBJ1-4; the match to TRBD1 covers 7 bases. The CDR3 is made up of 16 amino acids. The germline V gene encodes CDR1 LNHNV and CDR2 YYDKDF (reference sequence). The V segment lost 0 bases and the J segment 7 bases; nucleotides outside the gene matches: 8. The CDR3, as DNA: TGTGCCACCAGCAGAGATCTGAGGGGGCCCGGTGAAAAACTGTTTTTT. This codes for CATSRDLRGPGEKLFF. The full variable domain, its missing parts supplied by reference TRBV15 and TRBJ1-4, is DAMVIQNPRYQVTQFGKPVTLSCSQTLNHNVMYWYQQKSSQAPKLLFHYYDKDFNNEADTPDNFQSRRPNTSFCFLDIRSPGLGDTAMYLCATSRDLRGPGEKLFFGSGTQLSVL.

This clonotype has ten or more counts. The chain has TRBV20-1 and TRBJ2-7, with D possibly matching TRBD2 (6 bases). Trimming pared 0 bases from V and 3 bases from J, leaving 15 bases between. CDR1 is DFQATT and CDR2 is SNEGSKA in the germline V gene (reference sequence). The CDR3 has 15 residues. This chain's CDR3 is CSARDQSQDYYEQYF. CDR3 nucleotides: TGCAGTGCTAGAGATCAGTCTCAGGACTACTACGAGCAGTACTTC.

In this sample, this clonotype turned up many times. CDR3 residues: CASSSRRGADEQYF. CDR3 nucleotides: TGTGCCAGCAGCTCCCGCCGGGGGGCTGACGAGCAGTACTTC. V and J are TRBV11-2 and TRBJ2-7, with D perhaps TRBD2 (7 bases). Trimming took off 4 bases at V and 5 bases at J, with 15 bases between the two ends. CDR1 is SGHAT and CDR2 is FQNNGV in the germline V gene. This CDR3 has 14 amino acids.

This clonotype was recorded many times. The chain recombines TRBV5-1 with TRBJ2-1; 11 bases are a match to TRBD2. CDR1 and CDR2 from the germline V gene are SGHRS and YFSETQ. V was pared by 4 bases and J by 14 bases, with 17 bases of the junction left unmatched. The CDR3 contains 16 residues. The CDR3 nucleotides are TGCGCCAGCAGCATTGCTCCGGGACTAGCGGCAGAGGTTGAGTTCTTC. It specifies CASSIAPGLAAEVEFF.

In its sample, this clonotype was seen many times. V gene TRBV28 combines with J gene TRBJ1-1; a weak D match, TRBD1 (5 bases). Looked up from germline, CDR1 is MDHEN and CDR2 is SYDVKM. This CDR3 region has 18 residues. With 2 bases removed from V and 5 bases from J, the gap between germline ends came to 24 bases. The CDR3 reads CASSLDLGTTSRKTEAFF. DNA of the CDR3: TGTGCCAGCAGTTTAGATCTTGGGACGACCTCCCGGAAGACTGAAGCTTTCTTT.

Many counts were recorded for this clonotype. The rearrangement joins TRBV27 to TRBJ2-3; the D is unclear. V was pared by 5 bases and J by 7 bases, with 13 bases between. CDR1 is MNHEY, CDR2 SMNVEV, per germline (reference sequence). The CDR3 is 13 amino acids. The CDR3 coding sequence is TGTGCCAGCAGTCCCCTAGGTAGTTATACGCAGTATTTT. This encodes CASSPLGSYTQYF.

This clonotype showed up many times. The V call is TRBV7-9, the J call TRBJ1-2, with D possibly being TRBD1 (5 bases). Germline values: CDR1 SEHNR, CDR2 FQNEAQ (reference sequence). The CDR3 loop spans 14 amino acids. The V end was cut by 0 bases, the J end by 7 bases, with 12 bases between. The CDR3 sequence is CASSLAGTGSGYTF. The CDR3 DNA follows: TGTGCCAGCAGCTTAGCGGGGACCGGGTCTGGCTACACCTTC.

This clonotype was counted only a few times. V usage is TRBV29-1 and J usage is TRBJ1-2; 8 bases match TRBD1. The CDR3 consists of 15 residues. V lost 7 bases to trimming and J lost 5 bases; unmatched junction nucleotides: 15. Germline V gene data show CDR1 as SQVTM and CDR2 as ANQGSEA. The DNA of the CDR3 is TGCAGCGCCTCAATACCTCGACAGGGGCCGTATGGCTACACCTTC. Its protein product is CSASIPRQGPYGYTF.

This clonotype was recorded at least ten times. The chain employs TRBV5-1 and TRBJ2-1, with D possibly matching TRBD1 (5 bases). This CDR3 contains 15 residues. Germline V CDR1 and CDR2: SGHRS, YFSETQ. V was cut by 2 bases and J by 8 bases, with 17 bases left in between. CDR3 DNA: TGCGCCAGCAGCTTCGCGCAGGGCAGGATCGATGAGCAGTTCTTC. This translates into CASSFAQGRIDEQFF. The complete variable domain, with remaining parts taken from reference TRBV5-1 and TRBJ2-1, reads KAGVTQTPRYLIKTRGQQVTLSCSPISGHRSVSWYQQTPGQGLQFLFEYFSETQRNKGNFPGRFSGRQFSNSRSEMNVSTLELGDSALYLCASSFAQGRIDEQFFGPGTRLTVL.

This clonotype has at least ten counts. The V and J genes are TRBV12-3 or TRBV12-4 and TRBJ2-7; D remains unclear. CDR3 length equals 13 residues. V was cut by 3 bases and J by 4 bases, with 10 bases left in between. The CDR3 protein is CASSFSRRYEQYF. CDR3 sequence (DNA): TGTGCCAGCAGTTTTTCCCGGCGTTACGAGCAGTACTTC.

This clonotype was detected many times. V gene TRBV29-1 combines with J gene TRBJ2-7, with 10 bases lining up with TRBD1. The V and J ends lost 6 bases and 5 bases, in that order; junction bases with no gene match: 7. The CDR3 is made up of 13 amino acids. From germline, CDR1 is SQVTM and CDR2 ANQGSEA. CDR3 residues: CSVSGTGVHEQYF. CDR3 nucleotides: TGCAGCGTAAGCGGGACAGGGGTCCACGAGCAGTACTTC.

This clonotype has ten or more counts. The rearrangement uses TRBV20-1 and TRBJ2-2; unclear D gene. Trimming pared 3 bases from V and 5 bases from J, leaving 7 bases between. The CDR3 has 12 amino acids. Germline loops: CDR1 DFQATT, CDR2 SNEGSKA (reference sequence). In nucleotides, the CDR3 is TGCAGTGCTAGCCGGCAAACCGGGGAGCTGTTTTTT. Its translation: CSASRQTGELFF.